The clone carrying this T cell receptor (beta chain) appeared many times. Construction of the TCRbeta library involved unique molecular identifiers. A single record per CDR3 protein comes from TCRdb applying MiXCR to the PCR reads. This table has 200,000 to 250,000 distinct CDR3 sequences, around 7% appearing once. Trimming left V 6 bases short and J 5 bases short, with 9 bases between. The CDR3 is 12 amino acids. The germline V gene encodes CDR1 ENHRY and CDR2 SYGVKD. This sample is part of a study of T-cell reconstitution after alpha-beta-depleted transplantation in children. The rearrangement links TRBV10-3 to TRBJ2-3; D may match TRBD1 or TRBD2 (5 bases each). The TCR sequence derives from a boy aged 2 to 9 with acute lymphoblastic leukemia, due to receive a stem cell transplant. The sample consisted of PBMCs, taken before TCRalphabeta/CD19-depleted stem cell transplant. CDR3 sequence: CAIRRDGDTQYF. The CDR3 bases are TGTGCCATCAGAAGGGACGGAGATACGCAGTATTTT.